A single sample is the source of the 31 T cell receptor beta chains below, sequenced in a study of T-cell memory formation after mild COVID-19. TCRdb called the 5' RACE reads again in MiXCR, with one record for every CDR3 protein. The sample holds some 320,000 distinct CDR3 sequences, around 15% seen once. The source material was PBMCs or a T cell subset sorted from them (not recorded which). Source of these receptors: a man aged 18-30 years who had mild COVID-19 (a few samples of this study predate the infection). Cell type and time point are not known.

The rearrangement joins TRBV3-1 to TRBJ2-1; TRBD2 is a possible D gene (5 bases). Germline V lookup: CDR1 LGHDT, CDR2 YNNKEL (reference sequence). V shed 2 bases and J shed 10 bases, with 12 bases lying between them. This CDR3 spans 13 amino acids. CDR3 in amino acids: CASSQQRRREQFF. DNA of the CDR3: TGTGCCAGCAGCCAACAGCGGAGGAGGGAGCAGTTCTTC.

The gene calls are TRBV28 and TRBJ2-1, with TRBD1 identical over 12 bases. CDR1 is MDHEN, CDR2 SYDVKM, per germline. Germline trimming cut 4 bases from V and 7 bases from J; bases unmatched to any gene: 5. CDR3 size: 15 residues. Here the CDR3 DNA reads TGTGCCAGCAGTTCGGGACAGGGGGCTGGAAATGAGCAGTTCTTC. This encodes CASSSGQGAGNEQFF.

This clonotype was observed a few times. J is TRBJ2-1 and V is TRBV29-1; 10 positions match TRBD2. Trimming removed 2 bases from V and 9 bases from J; junction bases left unmatched: 13. The CDR3 extends over 16 amino acids. Germline V lookup: CDR1 SQVTM, CDR2 ANQGSEA. The CDR3 DNA sequence: TGCAGCGTTGAATTGAGAGCGGGGGGGCCTCCCACTGAGCAGTTCTTC. This gives the protein CSVELRAGGPPTEQFF.

This clonotype was seen a handful of times. This chain connects TRBV4-1 to TRBJ2-7; D may be TRBD2 (6 bases). CDR1 MGHRA and CDR2 YSYEKL come from the germline V gene. The CDR3 covers 16 residues. V dropped 4 bases and J dropped 0 bases, with 16 bases sitting between them. CDR3 DNA sequence: TGCGCCAGCAGCCGCCTCGGGACTGCTAGCTCCTACGAGCAGTACGTC. Translating it yields CASSRLGTASSYEQYV.

In its sample, this clonotype was seen many times. V gene TRBV7-8 combines with J gene TRBJ2-3; D perhaps matches TRBD2 (5 bases). V dropped 3 bases and J dropped 5 bases, with 15 bases sitting between them. Looked up from germline, CDR1 is SGHVS and CDR2 is FQNEAQ. This CDR3 spans 15 amino acids. This chain's CDR3 is CASSFPGLLEDTQYF. The CDR3 bases are TGTGCCAGCAGCTTCCCTGGACTCCTAGAAGATACGCAGTATTTT.

This clonotype appeared a few times. The chain is built from TRBV18 and TRBJ2-5; D not resolved. Germline-derived CDR1 and CDR2 are KGHSH and LQKENI. The CDR3 length is 12 residues. Trimming took 2 bases from V and 5 from J, leaving 6 bases between them. CDR3 bases: TGTGCCAGCTCACCAATGATCGAGACCCAGTACTTC. Residues: CASSPMIETQYF.

The table lists this clonotype with a few counts. This chain links TRBV3-1 with TRBJ2-5; D is ambiguous. Germline CDR1 is LGHDT and CDR2 is YNNKEL (reference sequence). The CDR3 runs 13 residues. The V end was cut by 6 bases, the J end by 5 bases, with 13 bases between. The CDR3 here is CASRPKLMETQYF. DNA for the CDR3: TGTGCCAGCAGACCTAAATTGATGGAGACCCAGTACTTC.

The sample holds many counts of this clonotype. The chain uses TRBV6-5 and TRBJ2-2, with a tentative D call TRBD1 (7 bases). The V gene's germline CDR1 is MNHEY and CDR2 SVGAGI. V was shortened by 4 bases and J by 1 base, with 10 bases between the two germline ends. The CDR3 spans 15 residues. The CDR3 coding sequence is TGTGCCAGCAGTTCCAGGGGGGTGAACACCGGGGAGCTGTTTTTT. Translated, it gives CASSSRGVNTGELFF.

The CDR3 is CASSGRVHQPQHF. The CDR3 region has the DNA TGTGCCAGCAGTGGGCGGGTACATCAGCCCCAGCATTTT. The chain uses TRBV12-3 or TRBV12-4 and TRBJ1-5; D gene ambiguous. Trimming removed 5 bases at V and 5 bases at J, with 10 bases between. The CDR3 consists of 13 residues.

The chain couples TRBV28 to TRBJ2-1, with 8 bases fitting TRBD2. CDR1 MDHEN and CDR2 SYDVKM come from the germline V gene. The CDR3 sequence is 16 residues long. After removal of 5 bases from V and 8 bases from J, the junction contained 14 bases not matched to a gene. The CDR3 nucleotides read TGTGCCAGCAGTCCCCTCGACTTCACGGGGGGGCATGAGCAGTTCTTC. This translates into CASSPLDFTGGHEQFF.

V is TRBV6-2 or TRBV6-3 and J is TRBJ1-6, with D unclear. Germline V CDR1 and CDR2: MNHEY, SVGEGT. Trimming cost V 6 bases and J 8 bases, with 5 bases left between them. The CDR3 extends over 11 amino acids. The CDR3 DNA reads TGTGCCAGCAGGTCCTATTCACCCCTCCACTTT. Protein sequence: CASRSYSPLHF.

This clonotype was observed a handful of times. The chain combines TRBV4-3 with TRBJ2-1; 12 bases are shared with TRBD2. Germline V gene data show CDR1 as LGHNA and CDR2 as YSLEER. CDR3 length: 19 amino acids. V lost 4 bases, J lost 7 bases, and 17 bases stayed unmatched. The CDR3 DNA reads as TGCGCCAGCAGCCTCCTCCCTAGCGGGGGGGATAGTCTCGGGAATGAGCAGTTCTTC. It specifies CASSLLPSGGDSLGNEQFF.

The chain combines TRBV28 with TRBJ2-1, with D possibly TRBD2 on 5 matching bases. The V end was cut by 4 bases, the J end by 7 bases, with 14 bases between. The length of the CDR3 is 14 residues. From germline, CDR1 is MDHEN and CDR2 SYDVKM. The CDR3 sequence: CASSSRAEGNEQFF. The CDR3 DNA reads TGTGCCAGCAGTTCGAGGGCCGAAGGGAATGAGCAGTTCTTC.

J is TRBJ1-5 and V is TRBV11-2; no clear D. Germline V gene data show CDR1 as SGHAT and CDR2 as FQNNGV. The CDR3 is made up of 13 amino acids. V dropped 2 bases and J dropped 5 bases, with 7 bases sitting between them. The CDR3 spells CASSLSTDQPQHF. CDR3 in DNA: TGTGCCAGCAGCTTATCCACGGATCAGCCCCAGCATTTT.

The chain recombines TRBV5-1 with TRBJ1-1; maybe TRBD1 (6 bases). Trimming shortened V by 0 bases and J by 1 base, and 22 bases separated the two germline ends. The CDR3 runs 19 residues. Germline CDR1 SGHRS, CDR2 YFSETQ. CDR3 in amino acids: CASSLEGGRFISGNTEAFF. The DNA of the CDR3 is TGCGCCAGCAGCTTGGAGGGGGGGCGGTTTATATCGGGGAACACTGAAGCTTTCTTT.

The chain has TRBV7-2 and TRBJ2-1; D is possibly TRBD2 (6 bases). The V gene's germline CDR1 is SGHTA and CDR2 FQGNSA. The length of the CDR3 is 13 residues. V lost 2 bases, J lost 8 bases, and 10 bases lay in between. The DNA for the CDR3 is TGTGCCAGCAGCTTATGGGGCGGGGATGAGCAGTTCTTC. This sequence encodes CASSLWGGDEQFF.

The chain has TRBV5-1 and TRBJ1-2; D uncertain. Trimming shortened V by 7 bases and J by 4 bases, and 14 bases separated the two germline ends. The length of the CDR3 is 13 residues. Per germline, CDR1 SGHRS and CDR2 YFSETQ. CDR3 amino acids: CASFPGYGYGYTF. The CDR3, as DNA: TGCGCCAGCTTCCCGGGTTATGGCTATGGCTACACCTTC.

The J gene is TRBJ2-7, the V gene TRBV11-2; D not certain. This CDR3 contains 15 residues. The germline gives CDR1 SGHAT, CDR2 FQNNGV. Trimming removed 5 bases from V and 3 bases from J, with 17 bases in between. CDR3 nucleotide sequence: TGTGCCAGCAGCCCAACCCTCAAGGCTAACTACGAGCAGTACTTC. Its translation is CASSPTLKANYEQYF.

The V and J genes are TRBV7-2 and TRBJ2-3; 9 bases map to TRBD2. Unmatched junction bases numbered 12, after V lost 0 bases and J lost 5 bases. Germline V gives CDR1 SGHTA, CDR2 FQGNSA. There are 18 residues in the CDR3. In DNA, the CDR3 is TGTGCCAGCAGCTTAGCGCGTCGGCGCGGGGGGGCTAGAGATACGCAGTATTTT. This translates into CASSLARRRGGARDTQYF.

The V gene is TRBV6-5, the J gene TRBJ2-1; the D gene could be TRBD1 or TRBD2 (6 bases each). Deletions cut 0 bases from V and 5 bases from J, with 14 bases between. CDR3 length equals 16 residues. Germline-derived CDR1 and CDR2 are MNHEY and SVGAGI. The CDR3 here is CASSYSPTGADNEQFF. CDR3 coding DNA: TGTGCCAGCAGTTACTCCCCTACGGGGGCCGACAATGAGCAGTTCTTC.

The chain combines TRBV20-1 with TRBJ2-7, with D possibly matching TRBD2 (7 bases). V lost 3 bases, J lost 5 bases, and 26 bases lay in between. Germline CDR1 and CDR2: DFQATT and SNEGSKA (reference sequence). This CDR3 comprises 17 residues. The CDR3 loop is CSASEGGLVGGRDEQYV. In nucleotides, the CDR3 is TGCAGTGCTAGTGAAGGAGGTTTAGTGGGGGGGCGTGACGAGCAGTACGTC.

The rearrangement joins TRBV27 to TRBJ1-2, with 9 nucleotides matching TRBD1. The CDR3 length is 15 residues. The V segment lost 5 bases and the J segment 4 bases; nucleotides outside the gene matches: 8. Germline-derived CDR1 and CDR2 are MNHEY and SMNVEV (reference sequence). Written as DNA, the CDR3 is TGTGCCAGCAGTGATACAGGGGGCCAATTCTATGGCTACACCTTC. The encoded protein is CASSDTGGQFYGYTF.

This clonotype has only a few counts. The gene calls are TRBV10-3 and TRBJ2-7; 7 positions agree with TRBD1. This CDR3 comprises 13 residues. V dropped 8 bases and J dropped 3; count of bases not matched to a gene: 7. Germline V lookup: CDR1 ENHRY, CDR2 SYGVKD. DNA of the CDR3: TGTGCCATCGGGGACCGGGACAGCTACGAGCAGTACTTC. Protein product: CAIGDRDSYEQYF.

The chain couples TRBV7-7 to TRBJ2-2; 9 bases fit TRBD1. Germline CDR1 is SSHAT and CDR2 is FNYEAQ (reference sequence). V gave up 2 bases and J gave up 6 bases; unmatched junction bases: 4. There are 15 residues in the CDR3. The CDR3, as DNA: TGTGCCAGCAGCTTATTCCGACAGGGGGCCGGGGAGCTGTTTTTT. This encodes CASSLFRQGAGELFF.

This clonotype was recorded a few times. The V and J genes are TRBV29-1 and TRBJ2-5; 10 positions match TRBD1. Per the germline V gene, CDR1 is SQVTM and CDR2 is ANQGSEA. This CDR3 region has 15 residues. Trimming at V came to 1 base and at J to 3 bases, leaving 5 bases not matched to a gene. The CDR3 loop reads CSVEVPGQGEETQYF. DNA for the CDR3: TGCAGCGTTGAAGTCCCCGGACAGGGGGAAGAGACCCAGTACTTC.

Many counts were recorded for this clonotype. The chain couples TRBV5-1 to TRBJ2-7; possible D gene TRBD2, 5 bases. V dropped 4 bases and J dropped 1 base, with 6 bases sitting between them. This CDR3 is 12 amino acids long. Germline V CDR1 and CDR2: SGHRS, YFSETQ. CDR3 loop: CASSEGSYEQYF. DNA of the CDR3: TGCGCCAGCAGCGAGGGTTCCTACGAGCAGTACTTC.

This chain uses TRBV5-1 with TRBJ1-5, with TRBD1 matching over 9 bases. Germline V gives CDR1 SGHRS, CDR2 YFSETQ. V was clipped by 2 bases and J by 9 bases; unmatched bases: 6. CDR3 length: 14 residues. CDR3 residues: CASSFGTGPGPQHF. The CDR3 coding sequence is TGCGCCAGCAGCTTTGGGACAGGGCCAGGGCCCCAGCATTTT.

This chain uses TRBV4-1 with TRBJ1-5, with 7 bases that match TRBD1. The CDR3 runs to 17 residues. The germline V gene has CDR1 MGHRA and CDR2 YSYEKL. Trimming cost V 3 bases and J 4 bases; bases outside gene matches: 12. CDR3: CASSQGRGGARNQPQHF. In DNA form, the CDR3 reads TGCGCCAGCAGCCAGGGTAGAGGGGGCGCGAGGAATCAGCCCCAGCATTTT.

This clonotype was seen a handful of times. The gene calls are TRBV28 and TRBJ2-4, with D perhaps TRBD1 (5 bases). The CDR3 consists of 15 residues. CDR1 and CDR2 (germline): MDHEN, SYDVKM. V lost 8 bases and J 8 bases, leaving 22 bases between the germline ends. The CDR3 here is CASCPRAQERDIQYF. Written as DNA, the CDR3 is TGTGCCAGCTGCCCCAGGGCCCAGGAGAGAGACATTCAGTACTTC.

This clonotype has only a few counts. The chain has TRBV29-1 and TRBJ2-7; TRBD1 agrees at 8 bases. V trimming: 0 bases; J trimming: 1 base; junction bases outside the gene matches: 8. Germline loops: CDR1 SQVTM, CDR2 ANQGSEA. The CDR3 is made up of 16 amino acids. This CDR3 is CSVEDRGTGSSYEQYF. CDR3 sequence (DNA): TGCAGCGTTGAAGATCGAGGGACAGGCTCATCCTACGAGCAGTACTTC.

This clonotype was counted a few times. The rearrangement uses TRBV20-1 and TRBJ1-1; 12 nucleotides align to TRBD1. Germline CDR1 DFQATT, CDR2 SNEGSKA (reference sequence). The CDR3 runs to 18 residues. V was pared by 2 bases and J by 0 bases, with 10 bases of the junction left unmatched. The CDR3 loop reads CSARLLGTGGEMNTEAFF. CDR3 nucleotide sequence: TGCAGTGCTAGACTTCTTGGGACAGGGGGCGAAATGAACACTGAAGCTTTCTTT.